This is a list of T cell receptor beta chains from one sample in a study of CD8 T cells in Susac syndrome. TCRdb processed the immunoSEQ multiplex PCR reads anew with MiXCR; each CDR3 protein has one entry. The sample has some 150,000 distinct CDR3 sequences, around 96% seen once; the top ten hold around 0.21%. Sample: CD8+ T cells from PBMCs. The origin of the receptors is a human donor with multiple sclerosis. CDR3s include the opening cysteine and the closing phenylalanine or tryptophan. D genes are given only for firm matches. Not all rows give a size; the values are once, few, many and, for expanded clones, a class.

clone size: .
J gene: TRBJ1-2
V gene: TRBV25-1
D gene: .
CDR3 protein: CASSEGGSYGYTF
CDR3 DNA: TGTGCCAGCAGTGAAGGAGGGAGCTATGGCTACACCTTC

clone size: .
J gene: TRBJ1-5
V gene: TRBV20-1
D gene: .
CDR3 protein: CSASEQPYSNQPQHF
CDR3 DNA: TGCAGTGCTAGTGAGCAGCCCTATAGCAATCAGCCCCAGCATTTT

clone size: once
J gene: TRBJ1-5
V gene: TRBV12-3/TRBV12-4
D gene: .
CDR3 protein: CASSQGQQANQPQHF
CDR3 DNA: TGTGCCAGTTCACAAGGACAGCAAGCCAATCAGCCCCAGCATTTT

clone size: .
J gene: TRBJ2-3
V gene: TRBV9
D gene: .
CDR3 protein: CASSVDGQGTDTQYF
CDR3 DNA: TGTGCCAGCAGCGTAGATGGCCAGGGCACAGATACGCAGTATTTT

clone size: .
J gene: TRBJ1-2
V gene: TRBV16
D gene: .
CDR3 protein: CASSQSAGSGAYGYTF
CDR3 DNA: TGTGCCAGCAGCCAATCGGCAGGGAGCGGGGCCTATGGCTACACCTTC

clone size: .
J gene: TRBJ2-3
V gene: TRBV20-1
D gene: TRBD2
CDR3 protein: CSARDSGGIITDTQYF
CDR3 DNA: TGCAGTGCTAGGGATAGCGGGGGGATAATCACAGATACGCAGTATTTT

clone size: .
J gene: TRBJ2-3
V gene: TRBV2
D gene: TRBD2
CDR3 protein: CARRNTSGDTDTQYF
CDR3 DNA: TGTGCCAGAAGAAACACTAGCGGTGACACAGATACGCAGTATTTT

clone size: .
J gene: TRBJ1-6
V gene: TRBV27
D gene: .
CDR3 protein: CASGESDRSNSPLHF
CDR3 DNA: TGTGCCAGCGGAGAGAGCGACCGAAGCAATTCACCCCTCCACTTT

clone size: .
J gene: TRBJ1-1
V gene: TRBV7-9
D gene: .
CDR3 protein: CASSFYGTVNTEAFF
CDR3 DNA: TGTGCCAGCAGCTTTTACGGGACGGTGAACACTGAAGCTTTCTTT

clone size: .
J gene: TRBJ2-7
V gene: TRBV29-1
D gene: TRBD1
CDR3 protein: CSFGTGLYEQYF
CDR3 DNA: TGCAGCTTCGGGACAGGGCTCTACGAGCAGTACTTC

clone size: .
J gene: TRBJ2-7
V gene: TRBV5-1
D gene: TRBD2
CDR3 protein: CASSLSGTSGTTYEQYF
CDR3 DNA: TGCGCCAGCAGCTTATCCGGGACTAGCGGGACTACCTACGAGCAGTACTTC

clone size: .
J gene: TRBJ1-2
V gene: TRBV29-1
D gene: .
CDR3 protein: CSVAGNYGYTF
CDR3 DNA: TGCAGCGTTGCAGGGAACTATGGCTACACCTTC

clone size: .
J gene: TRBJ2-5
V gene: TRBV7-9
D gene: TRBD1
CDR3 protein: CASSVDRVGQETQYF
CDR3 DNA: TGTGCCAGCAGCGTCGACAGGGTCGGACAAGAGACCCAGTACTTC

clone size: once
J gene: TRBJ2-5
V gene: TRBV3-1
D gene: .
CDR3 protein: CASSHIQGKKTQYF
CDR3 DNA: TGTGCCAGCAGCCACATCCAGGGGAAAAAGACCCAGTACTTC

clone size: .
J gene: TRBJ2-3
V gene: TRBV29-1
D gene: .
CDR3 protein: CSVEGAGAADTQYF
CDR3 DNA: TGCAGCGTTGAAGGGGCGGGGGCCGCAGATACGCAGTATTTT

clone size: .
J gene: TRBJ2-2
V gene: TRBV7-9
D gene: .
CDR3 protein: CASSLPGLFSGELFF
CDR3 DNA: TGTGCCAGCAGCTTGCCGGGACTGTTTTCCGGGGAGCTGTTTTTT

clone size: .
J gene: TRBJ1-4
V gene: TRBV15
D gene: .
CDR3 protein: CATKAYSPNEKLFF
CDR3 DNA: TGTGCCACCAAGGCTTACAGCCCTAATGAAAAACTGTTTTTT

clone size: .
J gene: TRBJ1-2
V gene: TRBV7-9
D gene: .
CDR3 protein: CASSRPRGTSKDGYTF
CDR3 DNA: TGTGCCAGCAGCCGACCGAGGGGGACATCAAAAGATGGCTACACCTTC

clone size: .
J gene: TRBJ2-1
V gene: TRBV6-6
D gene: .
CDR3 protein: CASSYWDRELANEQFF
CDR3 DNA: TGTGCCAGCAGTTACTGGGACCGGGAGTTAGCCAATGAGCAGTTCTTC

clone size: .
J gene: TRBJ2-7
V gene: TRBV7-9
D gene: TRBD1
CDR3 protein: CASSLVSSGQREQYF
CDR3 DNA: TGTGCCAGCAGCTTAGTGTCCTCGGGACAGCGGGAGCAGTACTTC

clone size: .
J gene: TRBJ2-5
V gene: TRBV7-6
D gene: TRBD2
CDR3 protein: CASSKATGLPQETQYF
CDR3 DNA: TGTGCCAGCAGCAAGGCTACGGGACTACCACAAGAGACCCAGTACTTC

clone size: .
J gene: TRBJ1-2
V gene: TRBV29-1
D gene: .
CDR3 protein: CSVVLGHGYTF
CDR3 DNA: TGCAGCGTTGTTCTGGGGCATGGCTACACCTTC

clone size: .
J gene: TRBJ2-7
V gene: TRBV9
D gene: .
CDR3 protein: CASSPHETPSYEQYF
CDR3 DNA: TGTGCCAGCAGCCCTCATGAAACCCCATCCTACGAGCAGTACTTC

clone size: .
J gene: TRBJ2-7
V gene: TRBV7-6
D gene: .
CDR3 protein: CASSSGRGVSYEQYF
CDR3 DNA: TGTGCCAGCAGCTCGGGGCGGGGAGTGTCCTACGAGCAGTACTTC

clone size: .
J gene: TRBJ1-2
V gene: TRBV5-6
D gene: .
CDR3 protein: CASSLGTQNYGYTF
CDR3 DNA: TGTGCCAGCAGCTTGGGGACGCAGAACTATGGCTACACCTTC

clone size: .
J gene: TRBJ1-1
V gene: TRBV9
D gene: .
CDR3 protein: CASSVNVVGNQAFF
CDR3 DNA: TGTGCCAGCAGCGTAAATGTAGTAGGAAATCAAGCTTTCTTT

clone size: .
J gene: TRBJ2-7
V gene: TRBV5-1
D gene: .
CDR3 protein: CASSLESGLDEQYF
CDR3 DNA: TGCGCCAGCAGCTTGGAATCTGGGTTGGACGAGCAGTACTTC

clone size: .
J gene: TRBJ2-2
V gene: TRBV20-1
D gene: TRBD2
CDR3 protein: CSARRAGGRTGELFF
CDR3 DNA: TGCAGTGCTAGAAGAGCGGGGGGTCGTACCGGGGAGCTGTTTTTT

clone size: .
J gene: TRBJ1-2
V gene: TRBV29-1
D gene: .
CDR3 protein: CSVDLQIYGYTF
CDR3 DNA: TGCAGCGTTGATCTCCAGATCTATGGCTACACCTTC